This T cell receptor (beta chain) stems from a study of PD-1 blockade in classical Hodgkin lymphoma (TCRdb year 2020). Background on the whole study: Nivolumab dosing was 3 mg/kg intravenously every 2 weeks, continuing until either disease progression or unacceptable toxicity. The study used CyTOF and TCR beta sequencing to define a peripheral blood immune signature of response to PD-1 blockade in classical Hodgkin lymphoma. The study at large found these results: Diversity was lower in patients who began nivolumab less than 1 year after ASCT, so these patients were left out of later analyses to avoid confounding by immune reconstitution. Only a single clinical trial cohort was studied, and what caused the repertoire differences, possibly disease activity or prior therapy, remained undefined. CD4+ but not CD8+ TCR diversity rose significantly by C4D1 (p=0.0027 vs p=0.16), most apparent in complete responders (p=0.02). Baseline TCR diversity was reported to be lower in newly diagnosed patients than in healthy donors, and even lower in relapsed/refractory patients. Trial patients achieving complete response had baseline diversity similar to newly diagnosed patients, whereas partial responders and progressors had significantly lower diversity.

Genomic DNA was extracted with the Qiagen DNeasy kit from unsorted PBMCs and from negatively selected CD4+ and CD8+ fractions. Amplification of TCR beta CDR3 regions was done by immunoSEQ multiplex PCR with primers that anneal to V and J segments. A synthetic immune receptor repertoire was used to minimize amplification bias, and any remaining bias was removed computationally after sequencing. On the authors' methods: Repertoire diversity was quantified as the Shannon entropy index using custom Python scripts. Unsorted, CD4+ and CD8+ repertoires were analyzed separately, except for combined analyses in which CD4+ and CD8+ sequences were merged in silico. Clonal expansion was defined as a frequency increase of at least 2-fold after treatment compared with C1D1, and clones undetected at baseline were assigned a pseudocount of 0.5. Singleton clones were defined as clones with 0 or 1 copy at C1D1, and non-singleton clones were defined as clones with 2 or more copies. Clones expanded in unsorted samples were annotated as CD4+, CD8+ or unknown by matching protein sequences in sorted samples from the same patient. Wilcoxon tests were applied to paired samples to test diversity changes from C1D1 to C4D1. TCRdb re-hosts the immuneACCESS table, in-frame sequences only. Its copies lack some clones; in the studies checked, an unresolved V gene accounts for under half of them, and the cause for the rest is not known. Clonal size and the V and J genes are those of that table, whereas D and trimming came from the DNA. The sample table lists some 90,000 clones, around 90% of them with a count of one. Of the sample, less than 3% is held by the ten largest clones.

Taken with the paper, the label for time point translates to: cycle 2 day 1 (C2D1) of nivolumab. Every trial patient had relapsed after autologous stem cell transplantation, and cohorts A, B and C differed in prior brentuximab vedotin exposure. A total of over 55 patients with relapsed/refractory classical Hodgkin lymphoma made up the trial cohort, and each patient's best overall response was complete response, partial response or progressive disease. Single-agent nivolumab was administered to trial patients in the multi-cohort phase II CheckMate 205 trial. An independent review committee assessed best overall response by applying the 2007 International Working Group response criteria. Trial PBMCs were obtained immediately prior to nivolumab initiation (C1D1) and on therapy at cycle 2 day 1 and cycle 4 day 1. Peripheral blood was collected in 8 mL Vacutainer Cell Preparation Tubes, from which PBMCs were isolated by centrifugation and then cryopreserved.

Points on this clone: The antigen it binds to is not known. No clone much larger than this one lies a single base away; base qualities are absent.

Reading the germline V gene (reference sequence) gives CDR1 MNHNY and CDR2 SVGAGI. Taken from cysteine to phenylalanine, the CDR3 has 13 residues. Of all the DNA, just the CDR3 is kept, 39 bases in frame from base 1. V is shortened by 2 bases, J by 7 bases, and the region joining them spans 9 bases. Sequenced here: peripheral blood mononuclear cells (PBMCs), sampled before the second cycle of nivolumab. The source of this sequence is a human donor with classical Hodgkin lymphoma. The sequence joins TRBV6-6 to TRBJ1-5; too little of a D gene remains to name it. The CDR3 protein is CASSYTNGQPQHF. The bases are TGTGCCAGCAGTTACACCAATGGACAGCCCCAGCATTTT.